Following are 13 T cell receptor beta chains from one sample sequenced in a study of blood T cell repertoires in COVID-19 (dated by TCRdb to 2020 to 2022). The protocol used for the library was the immunoSEQ multiplex PCR assay. TCRdb's version of the immuneACCESS table is confined to in-frame rearrangements and falls short of the full clone set. An unresolved V gene accounts for under half of the shortfall where checked; the remainder is of unknown origin. The sample yields 45,000 to 50,000 clones; approximately 88% were counted once. The biggest ten clones account for almost 8% of the sample. Input material: peripheral blood. Receptor source: a man aged 45 to 65 with acute or convalescent COVID-19.

This chain links TRBV2 with TRBJ1-2; D is possibly TRBD1 (5 bases). Germline V CDR1 and CDR2: SNHLY, FYNNEI. With 6 bases removed from V and 2 bases from J, the gap between germline ends came to 13 bases. CDR3 length: 14 amino acids. The DNA of the CDR3 is TGTGCCAGCAGAGAGCGGGAGGGGAACTATGGCTACACCTTC. It yields the protein CASREREGNYGYTF.

The rearrangement links TRBV2 to TRBJ1-6; no firm D call. Germline CDR1 SNHLY, CDR2 FYNNEI. The V gene lost 1 base and the J gene lost 7 bases, with 11 bases spanning the gap. The CDR3 extends over 15 amino acids. CDR3 coding DNA: TGTGCCAGCAGTGAAGGGCTCGCGGGGAATTCACCCCTCCACTTT. It translates to CASSEGLAGNSPLHF.

CDR3 in amino acids: CASSSRAGTGGAGELFF. The DNA of the CDR3 is TGTGCCAGCAGCTCCCGGGCCGGGACAGGGGGGGCCGGGGAGCTGTTTTTT. The chain has TRBV11-2 and TRBJ2-2; 11 nucleotides line up with TRBD1. Germline assignment: CDR1 SGHAT and CDR2 FQNNGV. The CDR3 spans 17 residues. The trim removed 4 bases at V and 6 bases at J, leaving 10 bases unmatched.

This clone is deemed medium-sized. The genes are TRBV4-1 and TRBJ2-5; perhaps TRBD2 as D (6 bases). The CDR3 has 15 amino acids. In germline, CDR1 is MGHRA, CDR2 YSYEKL. V lost 5 bases to trimming and J lost 1 base, with 14 bases between them. As DNA, the CDR3 is TGCGCCAGCAGCTGGAGGGTTTCTAGCCAAGAGACCCAGTACTTC. Translation: CASSWRVSSQETQYF.

The CDR3 DNA reads as TGTGCCAGCAAATTAGCGGGGACGATTTACAATGAGCAGTTCTTC. This sequence encodes CASKLAGTIYNEQFF. This sequence joins TRBV27 and TRBJ2-1; 8 nucleotides agree with TRBD2. V lost 7 bases and J lost 4; bases outside the gene matches: 9. CDR1 and CDR2 from the germline V gene are MNHEY and SMNVEV (reference sequence). The CDR3 sequence is 15 residues long.

CDR3 in DNA: TGTGCCAGCAGCTTACTTATAACGACAGGGGAGGATGGCTACACCTTC. This gives the protein CASSLLITTGEDGYTF. The J gene is TRBJ1-2, the V gene TRBV7-9, with 8 bases fitting TRBD1. The J segment lost 6 bases and the V segment lost 2 bases, leaving 11 bases of the junction unmatched. Germline values: CDR1 SEHNR, CDR2 FQNEAQ (reference sequence). The CDR3 runs 16 residues.

The CDR3 sequence: CASSLTRDRGGGTQYF. The DNA of the CDR3 is TGTGCCAGCAGCTTAACCCGGGACAGGGGCGGCGGGACCCAGTACTTC. This rearrangement joins TRBV7-8 to TRBJ2-5; TRBD1 matches 10 bases. Germline V lookup: CDR1 SGHVS, CDR2 FQNEAQ. The CDR3 spans 16 residues. Trimming took 2 bases from V and 7 from J; bases not matched to a gene: 10.

The chain joins TRBV18 to TRBJ2-7; TRBD1 matches 11 bases. The germline gives CDR1 KGHSH, CDR2 LQKENI. The CDR3 totals 17 residues. The J segment lost 1 base and the V segment lost 2 bases, leaving 7 bases of the junction unmatched. For the CDR3, the DNA is TGTGCCAGCTCACCAGAGGACAGGGGGCAGATTTCCTACGAGCAGTACTTC. It yields the protein CASSPEDRGQISYEQYF.

This clone has a handful of counts. Other DNA sequences in this sample translate to the same CDR3. V usage is TRBV6-5 and J usage is TRBJ1-2; TRBD1 matches 8 bases. There are 13 residues in the CDR3. Germline-derived CDR1 and CDR2 are MNHEY and SVGAGI. The V segment lost 6 bases and the J segment 5 bases; nucleotides outside the gene matches: 5. The CDR3 sequence: CASRTQGGYGYTF. The CDR3 DNA is TGTGCCAGCAGGACACAGGGGGGATATGGCTACACCTTC.

V gene TRBV27 combines with J gene TRBJ1-1, with unresolved D. Trimming shortened V by 4 bases and J by 2 bases, and 8 bases separated the two germline ends. The CDR3 spans 13 residues. The germline gives CDR1 MNHEY, CDR2 SMNVEV (reference sequence). CDR3 DNA sequence: TGTGCCAGCAGTTCCTTAATTAACACTGAAGCTTTCTTT. It is translated as CASSSLINTEAFF.

The chain employs TRBV7-2 and TRBJ2-5; 12 bases are shared with TRBD2. V trimming: 1 base; J trimming: 5 bases; junction bases outside the gene matches: 2. Germline CDR1 is SGHTA and CDR2 is FQGNSA. This CDR3 is 15 amino acids long. The CDR3 DNA sequence: TGTGCCAGCAGCTTAGATACTAGCGGGGGGGAGACCCAGTACTTC. It encodes CASSLDTSGGETQYF.

This clone appeared a single time. The rearrangement uses TRBV5-5 and TRBJ1-2, with 9 bases that match TRBD1. Germline CDR1 reads SGHKS; CDR2 reads YYEKEE (reference sequence). The CDR3 covers 15 residues. V lost 6 bases and J lost 5; bases outside the gene matches: 11. The CDR3 spells CASNPVGQGGYGYTF. The CDR3 coding sequence is TGTGCCAGCAATCCGGTGGGACAGGGAGGGTATGGCTACACCTTC.

J is TRBJ2-7 and V is TRBV28; TRBD1 is a possible D gene (5 bases). CDR1 is MDHEN and CDR2 is SYDVKM in the germline V gene. This CDR3 is built from 12 residues. V was pared by 2 bases and J by 6 bases, with 8 bases between. The CDR3 DNA follows: TGTGCCAGCAGTTTAGCTAGGGGCGAGCAGTACTTC. This codes for CASSLARGEQYF. Full variable domain (outside the CDR3, taken from reference TRBV28 and TRBJ2-7): DVKVTQSSRYLVKRTGEKVFLECVQDMDHENMFWYRQDPGLGLRLIYFSYDVKMKEKGDIPEGYSVSREKKERFSLILESASTNQTSMYLCASSLARGEQYFGPGTRLTVT.